This TCR beta chain was profiled in a study of shared clonotypes between healthy human individuals. This CDR3 has 14 amino acids. After removal of 5 bases from V and 3 bases from J, the junction contained 4 bases not matched to a gene. The germline V gene encodes CDR1 MDHEN and CDR2 SYDVKM. With regard to this clone: Other DNA sequences from this sample encode an identical CDR3 as well.

As processed by the authors: Filtering of immunoSEQ junctional sequences could not match full-length read filtering. The repertoire was sequenced with immunoSEQ multiplex PCR; TCRdb's copy has only in-frame clones and lacks some. The V and J calls and clone size come from that table; D and trimming were worked out from the DNA. The table includes 2 million to 2.5 million clones, almost 96% detected once. The sequenced sample consisted of naive CD4+ T cells sorted from blood. As to subset: CD45RA+ positively selected. V and J are TRBV28 and TRBJ2-7; the match to TRBD2 covers 10 bases. The origin of this receptor is a man younger than 35 in good health. The chain's CDR3 is CASSASGGSYEQYF. The CDR3 DNA sequence: TGTGCCAGCAGTGCTAGCGGGGGTAGCTACGAGCAGTACTTC. Complete variable domain (other parts from reference TRBV28 and TRBJ2-7): DVKVTQSSRYLVKRTGEKVFLECVQDMDHENMFWYRQDPGLGLRLIYFSYDVKMKEKGDIPEGYSVSREKKERFSLILESASTNQTSMYLCASSASGGSYEQYFGPGTRLTVT.